Shown below are 27 T cell receptor beta chains from a single sample sequenced in a study of blood T cell repertoires in COVID-19. Assay: immunoSEQ multiplex PCR; the TCRdb copy retains only in-frame clones and omits some. The sample lists 150,000 to 200,000 clones, 82% occurring once. The sequenced sample consisted of PBMCs or T cells enriched from blood (not recorded which). These receptors were taken from a middle-aged man who had recovered from COVID-19.

The chain couples TRBV5-4 to TRBJ2-1; 9 positions agree with TRBD2. The CDR3 sequence is 15 residues long. Germline V lookup: CDR1 SGHNT, CDR2 YYREEE (reference sequence). Trimming removed 3 bases from V and 2 bases from J; junction bases left unmatched: 3. The CDR3 is CASSSGTSPYNEQFF. CDR3 DNA sequence: TGTGCCAGCAGCTCCGGGACTAGCCCCTACAATGAGCAGTTCTTC.

V is TRBV9 and J is TRBJ1-1; maybe TRBD1 (5 bases). CDR1 is SGDLS, CDR2 YYNGEE, per germline. V lost 0 bases to trimming and J lost 4 bases, with 10 bases between them. This CDR3 is built from 14 residues. CDR3 in amino acids: CASSVGTPSTEAFF. The CDR3 DNA reads TGTGCCAGCAGCGTAGGGACACCCAGCACTGAAGCTTTCTTT.

J is TRBJ1-1 and V is TRBV27; TRBD1 is a possible D gene (5 bases). V was clipped by 0 bases and J by 1 base, with 9 bases between them. The CDR3 loop spans 15 amino acids. The germline gives CDR1 MNHEY, CDR2 SMNVEV (reference sequence). The CDR3 DNA reads as TGTGCCAGCAGTTTATCGCGGACACAGAACACTGAAGCTTTCTTT. It codes for CASSLSRTQNTEAFF.

The table lists this clone with a count of one. This sequence joins TRBV6-5 and TRBJ2-1, with 8 bases identical to TRBD2. The CDR3 loop spans 14 amino acids. V trimming: 3 bases; J trimming: 3 bases; junction bases outside the gene matches: 1. CDR1 is MNHEY, CDR2 SVGAGI, per germline. CDR3 coding DNA: TGTGCCAGCAGTTATAGCGGGGTCTACAATGAGCAGTTCTTC. It translates to CASSYSGVYNEQFF.

J is TRBJ1-1 and V is TRBV7-9; 9 bases fit TRBD1. CDR3 size: 16 residues. V trimming: 3 bases; J trimming: 3 bases; junction bases outside the gene matches: 8. CDR1 and CDR2 from the germline V gene are SEHNR and FQNEAQ (reference sequence). CDR3 sequence (DNA): TGTGCCAGCAGCTTCTCCCGCGGACAGGGGTACACTGAAGCTTTCTTT. Translating it yields CASSFSRGQGYTEAFF.

The genes are TRBV5-4 and TRBJ1-1; D is perhaps TRBD1 (6 bases). In germline, CDR1 is SGHNT, CDR2 YYREEE (reference sequence). CDR3 length: 13 amino acids. V was shortened by 4 bases and J by 1 base, with 8 bases between the two germline ends. As DNA, the CDR3 is TGTGCCAGCAGCCGGACAGAGAACACTGAAGCTTTCTTT. Translated, it gives CASSRTENTEAFF.

The chain couples TRBV2 to TRBJ1-1; possibly TRBD1 for D (5 bases). This CDR3 has 15 amino acids. V was shortened by 6 bases and J by 1 base, with 15 bases between the two germline ends. Germline V gives CDR1 SNHLY, CDR2 FYNNEI. The CDR3, as DNA: TGTGCCAGCAGAGACACGGGAGGGACGAACACTGAAGCTTTCTTT. It codes for CASRDTGGTNTEAFF.

The chain combines TRBV19 with TRBJ1-1; D unclear. Germline assignment: CDR1 LNHDA and CDR2 SQIVND (reference sequence). V was trimmed by 5 bases and J by 6 bases, leaving 19 bases between them. The CDR3 has 15 residues. CDR3 sequence: CASSARARGSAEAFF. In DNA, the CDR3 is TGTGCCAGTAGTGCCCGCGCGCGGGGAAGCGCTGAAGCTTTCTTT.

V gene TRBV30 combines with J gene TRBJ2-7; D might be TRBD2 (6 bases). Trimming removed 4 bases from V and 5 bases from J, with 21 bases in between. This CDR3 is 15 amino acids long. Per the germline V gene, CDR1 is GTSNPN and CDR2 is SVGIG (reference sequence). CDR3 DNA sequence: TGTGCCTGGATACAACGTAGCGGCCTCCTGGACGAGCAGTACTTC. As protein: CAWIQRSGLLDEQYF.

V and J are TRBV9 and TRBJ1-2; D possibly corresponds to TRBD1 (5 bases). Germline CDR1 reads SGDLS; CDR2 reads YYNGEE. The CDR3 has 15 residues. V was clipped by 2 bases and J by 3 bases, with 14 bases between them. In nucleotides, the CDR3 is TGTGCCAGCAGCGTTGAAAAAGGACACCACTATGGCTACACCTTC. Amino acids: CASSVEKGHHYGYTF.

This clone was detected a few times. The V call is TRBV7-2, the J call TRBJ2-3; 9 bases map to TRBD1. CDR3 length equals 17 residues. The V gene's germline CDR1 is SGHTA and CDR2 FQGNSA. Trimming cost V 2 bases and J 5 bases; bases outside gene matches: 11. CDR3 DNA: TGTGCCAGCAGCTTATACGTGGGGACAGGGTCAGAAGATACGCAGTATTTT. Translating gives CASSLYVGTGSEDTQYF.

The CDR3 DNA reads TGTGCCAGTAGTATAACAGGGATCGGGGAGACCCAGTACTTC. This encodes CASSITGIGETQYF. V and J are TRBV19 and TRBJ2-5, with D possibly matching TRBD1 (6 bases). Germline lookup yields CDR1 LNHDA and CDR2 SQIVND (reference sequence). V was trimmed by 2 bases and J by 5 bases, leaving 12 bases between them. The CDR3 runs to 14 residues.

The chain links TRBV12-3 or TRBV12-4 to TRBJ1-3; 10 nucleotides align to TRBD1. J gave up 4 bases and V 8 bases, and 2 bases lay outside the gene matches. The CDR3 spans 13 residues. CDR3 in amino acids: CASSTGGGNTIYF. The CDR3, as DNA: TGTGCCAGCTCGACAGGGGGCGGAAACACCATATATTTT.

The chain recombines TRBV6-1 with TRBJ2-7, with TRBD1 matching 8 bases. This CDR3 contains 14 residues. The germline gives CDR1 MNHNS, CDR2 SASEGT. Trimming cost V 2 bases and J 8 bases; bases outside gene matches: 8. CDR3 in DNA: TGTGCCAGCAGTGAAATGGACAGGGAGAATCAGCAGTACGTC. It specifies CASSEMDRENQQYV.

J is TRBJ2-1 and V is TRBV7-9; D remains unclear. Per germline, CDR1 SEHNR and CDR2 FQNEAQ (reference sequence). CDR3 size: 14 residues. Trimming took off 4 bases at V and 5 bases at J, with 12 bases between the two ends. This CDR3 is CASSSWATNNEQFF. DNA of the CDR3: TGTGCCAGCAGCTCCTGGGCAACCAACAATGAGCAGTTCTTC.

The chain is built from TRBV19 and TRBJ2-3; D call uncertain. V was pared by 7 bases and J by 0 bases, with 8 bases between. The V gene's germline CDR1 is LNHDA and CDR2 SQIVND (reference sequence). The CDR3 contains 13 residues. The CDR3 spells CASKPPSTDTQYF. The CDR3 region has the DNA TGTGCCAGTAAGCCCCCGAGCACAGATACGCAGTATTTT.

The chain carries TRBV9 and TRBJ1-1; TRBD1 agrees at 7 bases. The CDR3 loop spans 16 amino acids. V lost 4 bases and J lost 0; bases outside the gene matches: 9. Germline values: CDR1 SGDLS, CDR2 YYNGEE. CDR3 in amino acids: CASSPQTGTLNTEAFF. CDR3 nucleotides: TGTGCCAGCAGCCCCCAGACAGGGACGTTGAACACTGAAGCTTTCTTT.

Concerning this clone itself: Other nucleotide sequences from this sample produce the same CDR3. The chain has TRBV5-1 and TRBJ1-4, with 8 bases matching TRBD1. V lost 4 bases to trimming and J lost 8 bases; unmatched junction nucleotides: 7. Germline CDR1 SGHRS, CDR2 YFSETQ. The CDR3 sequence is 14 residues long. CDR3 coding DNA: TGCGCCAGCAGCCCCGGGACAGGAGGAGAAAAACTGTTTTTT. It specifies CASSPGTGGEKLFF.

The V call is TRBV28, the J call TRBJ1-3; D unclear. V dropped 7 bases and J dropped 0 bases, with 10 bases sitting between them. CDR3 length: 14 amino acids. The V gene's germline CDR1 is MDHEN and CDR2 SYDVKM. The DNA for the CDR3 is TGTGCCAGCACCGCCCCCGGCTCTGGAAACACCATATATTTT. It specifies CASTAPGSGNTIYF.

The V and J genes are TRBV19 and TRBJ2-3, with D perhaps matching TRBD2 (5 bases). Trimming took off 4 bases at V and 1 base at J, with 12 bases between the two ends. This CDR3 is 15 amino acids long. Germline CDR1 and CDR2: LNHDA and SQIVND (reference sequence). The CDR3 loop is CASSKVGEGTDTQYF. In nucleotides, the CDR3 is TGTGCCAGTAGTAAGGTGGGAGAGGGCACAGATACGCAGTATTTT. Full variable domain (remainder filled in from reference TRBV19 and TRBJ2-3): DGGITQSPKYLFRKEGQNVTLSCEQNLNHDAMYWYRQDPGQGLRLIYYSQIVNDFQKGDIAEGYSVSREKKESFPLTVTSAQKNPTAFYLCASSKVGEGTDTQYFGPGTRLTVL.

The rearrangement joins TRBV18 to TRBJ2-5, with D tentatively TRBD2 (5 bases). This CDR3 contains 13 residues. Looked up from germline, CDR1 is KGHSH and CDR2 is LQKENI. V was shortened by 4 bases and J by 5 bases, with 11 bases between the two germline ends. In DNA, the CDR3 is TGTGCCAGCTCACGGGGAGAGGGTGAGACCCAGTACTTC. Amino acids: CASSRGEGETQYF.

The chain uses TRBV7-2 and TRBJ1-4; TRBD1 aligns across 7 bases. CDR3 length: 15 amino acids. Per germline, CDR1 SGHTA and CDR2 FQGNSA. Trimming cost V 5 bases and J 3 bases; bases outside gene matches: 6. CDR3 protein: CASSPQGLSNEKLFF. The CDR3, as DNA: TGTGCCAGCAGCCCACAGGGGCTCTCTAATGAAAAACTGTTTTTT. The full variable domain, completed using reference TRBV7-2 and TRBJ1-4, is GAGVSQSPSNKVTEKGKDVELRCDPISGHTALYWYRQSLGQGLEFLIYFQGNSAPDKSGLPSDRFSAERTGGSVSTLTIQRTQQEDSAVYLCASSPQGLSNEKLFFGSGTQLSVL.

J is TRBJ2-4 and V is TRBV7-2, with TRBD1 matching 7 bases. The germline V gene encodes CDR1 SGHTA and CDR2 FQGNSA. The CDR3 consists of 13 residues. V shed 2 bases, J shed 8 bases, and the junction held 3 bases outside the gene matches. The CDR3 nucleotides are TGTGCCAGCAGCTTAAACAGGGGTGACATTCAGTACTTC. Translation gives CASSLNRGDIQYF.

The rearrangement uses TRBV18 and TRBJ2-3; 8 nucleotides align to TRBD1. CDR1 and CDR2 from the germline V gene are KGHSH and LQKENI. V was pared by 0 bases and J by 4 bases, with 6 bases of the junction left unmatched. CDR3 length equals 16 residues. CDR3 region: CASSPPTGGISDTQYF. The CDR3 DNA reads as TGTGCCAGCTCACCACCCACAGGGGGGATATCAGATACGCAGTATTTT.

The chain has TRBV2 and TRBJ1-5; D gene unclear. The CDR3 runs to 15 residues. V was cut by 5 bases and J by 4 bases, with 15 bases left in between. Germline V gene sequence: CDR1 SNHLY, CDR2 FYNNEI. Written as DNA, the CDR3 is TGTGCCAGCAGTCTATCGGGGTTGGGGAATCAGCCCCAGCATTTT. Protein product: CASSLSGLGNQPQHF. Full variable domain (outside the CDR3, taken from reference TRBV2 and TRBJ1-5): EPEVTQTPSHQVTQMGQEVILRCVPISNHLYFYWYRQILGQKVEFLVSFYNNEISEKSEIFDDQFSVERPDGSNFTLKIRSTKLEDSAMYFCASSLSGLGNQPQHFGDGTRLSIL.

The chain links TRBV12-3 or TRBV12-4 to TRBJ2-2; D is ambiguous. The CDR3 is 12 residues long. The V and J ends lost 6 bases and 1 base respectively, with 3 bases between them. CDR3 in amino acids: CASRQNTGELFF. In DNA form, the CDR3 reads TGTGCCAGCAGACAGAACACCGGGGAGCTGTTTTTT.

As for this clone: A read error is possible here, since a much larger clone lies one base away. This chain connects TRBV11-2 to TRBJ2-5; no clear D gene. Looked up from germline, CDR1 is SGHAT and CDR2 is FQNNGV. Trimming removed 1 base at V and 2 bases at J, with 8 bases between. CDR3 length equals 14 residues. The CDR3 DNA is TGTGCCAGCAGCTTAGTGGCGGTACAAGAGACCCAGTACTTC. This encodes CASSLVAVQETQYF.